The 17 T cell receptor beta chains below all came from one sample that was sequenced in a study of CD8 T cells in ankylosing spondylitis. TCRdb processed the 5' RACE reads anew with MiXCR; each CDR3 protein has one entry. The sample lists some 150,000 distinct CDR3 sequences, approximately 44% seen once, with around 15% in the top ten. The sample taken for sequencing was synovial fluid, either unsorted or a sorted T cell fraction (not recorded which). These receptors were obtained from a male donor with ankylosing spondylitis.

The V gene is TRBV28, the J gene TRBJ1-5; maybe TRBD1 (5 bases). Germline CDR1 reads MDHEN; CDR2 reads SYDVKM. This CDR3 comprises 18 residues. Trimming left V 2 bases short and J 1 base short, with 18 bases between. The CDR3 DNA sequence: TGTGCCAGCAGTTTACTCATTTACCGGGACGCAAGCAATCAGCCCCAGCATTTT. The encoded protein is CASSLLIYRDASNQPQHF. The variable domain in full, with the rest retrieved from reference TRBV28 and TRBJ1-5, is DVKVTQSSRYLVKRTGEKVFLECVQDMDHENMFWYRQDPGLGLRLIYFSYDVKMKEKGDIPEGYSVSREKKERFSLILESASTNQTSMYLCASSLLIYRDASNQPQHFGDGTRLSIL.

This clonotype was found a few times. CDR3 bases: TGTGCCAGCAGCCAGGGGTGGTGGTTCCGGAGTAGCGGATACACCGGGGAGCTGTTTTTT. Amino acid sequence: CASSQGWWFRSSGYTGELFF. The gene calls are TRBV3-1 and TRBJ2-2, with TRBD2 as a possible D gene (6 bases). Germline V gene lookup returns CDR1 LGHDT and CDR2 YNNKEL (reference sequence). The length of the CDR3 is 20 residues. The V gene lost 3 bases and the J gene lost 3 bases, with 26 bases spanning the gap.

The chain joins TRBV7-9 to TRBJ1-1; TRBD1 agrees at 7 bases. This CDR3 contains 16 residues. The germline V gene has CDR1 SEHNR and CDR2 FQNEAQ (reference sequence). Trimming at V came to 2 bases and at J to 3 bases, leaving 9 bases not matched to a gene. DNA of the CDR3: TGTGCCAGCAGCTTAAGGTGGGACAGATTAGACACTGAAGCTTTCTTT. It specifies CASSLRWDRLDTEAFF. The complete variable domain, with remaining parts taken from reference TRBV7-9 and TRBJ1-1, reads DTGVSQNPRHKITKRGQNVTFRCDPISEHNRLYWYRQTLGQGPEFLTYFQNEAQLEKSRLLSDRFSAERPKGSFSTLEIQRTEQGDSAMYLCASSLRWDRLDTEAFFGQGTRLTVV.

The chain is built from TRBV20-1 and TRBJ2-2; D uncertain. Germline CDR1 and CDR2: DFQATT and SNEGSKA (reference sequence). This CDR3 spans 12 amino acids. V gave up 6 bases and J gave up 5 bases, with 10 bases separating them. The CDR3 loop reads CSAPQWTGELFF. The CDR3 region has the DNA TGCAGTGCGCCGCAATGGACCGGGGAGCTGTTTTTT.

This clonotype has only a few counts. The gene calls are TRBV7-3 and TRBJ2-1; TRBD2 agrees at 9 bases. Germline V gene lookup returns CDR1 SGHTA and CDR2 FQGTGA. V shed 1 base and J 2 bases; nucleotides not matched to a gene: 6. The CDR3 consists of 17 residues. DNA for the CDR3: TGTGCCAGCAGCTTAATTGGGGGCGGGAGGGCCTACAATGAGCAGTTCTTC. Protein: CASSLIGGGRAYNEQFF.

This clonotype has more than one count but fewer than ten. The CDR3 bases are TGTGCCAGCAGCTTAGAACTAGCGGGAGACGAGCAGTACTTC. Its translation is CASSLELAGDEQYF. This chain connects TRBV7-2 to TRBJ2-7, with 11 bases fitting TRBD2. V gave up 1 base and J gave up 5 bases; unmatched junction bases: 1. This CDR3 region has 14 residues. CDR1 SGHTA and CDR2 FQGNSA come from the germline V gene.

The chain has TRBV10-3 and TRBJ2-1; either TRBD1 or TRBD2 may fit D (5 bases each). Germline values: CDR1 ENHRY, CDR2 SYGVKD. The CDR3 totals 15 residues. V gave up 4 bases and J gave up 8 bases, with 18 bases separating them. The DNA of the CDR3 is TGTGCCATCAGTGCCGGGGCAATACACTGGGATGAGCAGTTCTTC. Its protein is CAISAGAIHWDEQFF.

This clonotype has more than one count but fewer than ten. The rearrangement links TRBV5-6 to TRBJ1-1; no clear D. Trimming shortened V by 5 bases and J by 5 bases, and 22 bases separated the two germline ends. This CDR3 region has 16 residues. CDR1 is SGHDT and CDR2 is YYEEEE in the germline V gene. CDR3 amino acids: CASSHPPTGVITEAFF. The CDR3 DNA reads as TGTGCCAGCAGTCACCCCCCTACGGGAGTGATAACTGAAGCTTTCTTT.

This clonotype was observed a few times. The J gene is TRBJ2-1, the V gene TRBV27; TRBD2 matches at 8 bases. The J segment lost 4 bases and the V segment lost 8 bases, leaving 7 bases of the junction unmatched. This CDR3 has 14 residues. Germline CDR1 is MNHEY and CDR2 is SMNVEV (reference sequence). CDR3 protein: CASCTSGAYNEQFF. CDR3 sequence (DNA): TGTGCCAGCTGTACTAGCGGAGCGTACAATGAGCAGTTCTTC.

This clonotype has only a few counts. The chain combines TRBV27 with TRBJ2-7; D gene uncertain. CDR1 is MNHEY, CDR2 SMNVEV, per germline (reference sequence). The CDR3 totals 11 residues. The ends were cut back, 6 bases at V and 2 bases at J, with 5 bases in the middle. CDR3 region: CASRSAYEQYF. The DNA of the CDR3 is TGTGCCAGCAGGTCTGCCTACGAGCAGTACTTC.

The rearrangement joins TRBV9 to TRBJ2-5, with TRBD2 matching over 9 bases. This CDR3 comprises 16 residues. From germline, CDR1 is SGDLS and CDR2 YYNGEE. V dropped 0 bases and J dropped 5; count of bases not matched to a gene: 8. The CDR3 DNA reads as TGTGCCAGCAGCGTAGCCGGCGGGGGGGCATGGGAGACCCAGTACTTC. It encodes CASSVAGGGAWETQYF.

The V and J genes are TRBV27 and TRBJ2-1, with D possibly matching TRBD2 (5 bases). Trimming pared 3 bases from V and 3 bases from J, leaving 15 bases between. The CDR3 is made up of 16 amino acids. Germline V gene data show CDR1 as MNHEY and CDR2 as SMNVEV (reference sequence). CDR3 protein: CASSLRVADVYNEQFF. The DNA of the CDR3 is TGTGCCAGCAGTTTGCGGGTTGCGGACGTCTACAATGAGCAGTTCTTC.

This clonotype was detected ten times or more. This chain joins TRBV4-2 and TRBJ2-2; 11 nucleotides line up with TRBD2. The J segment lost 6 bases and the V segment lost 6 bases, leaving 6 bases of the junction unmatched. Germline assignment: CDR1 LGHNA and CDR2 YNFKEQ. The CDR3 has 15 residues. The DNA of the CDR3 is TGTGCCAGCAGTGTAGCGGGAGGGTCAGCCGGGGAGCTGTTTTTT. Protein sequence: CASSVAGGSAGELFF.

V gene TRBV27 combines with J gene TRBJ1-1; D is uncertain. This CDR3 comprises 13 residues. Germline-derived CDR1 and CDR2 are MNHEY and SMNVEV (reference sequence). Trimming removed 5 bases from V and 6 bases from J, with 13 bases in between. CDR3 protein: CASSPGRVSEAFF. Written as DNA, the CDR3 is TGTGCCAGCAGTCCCGGCCGGGTCTCTGAAGCTTTCTTT.

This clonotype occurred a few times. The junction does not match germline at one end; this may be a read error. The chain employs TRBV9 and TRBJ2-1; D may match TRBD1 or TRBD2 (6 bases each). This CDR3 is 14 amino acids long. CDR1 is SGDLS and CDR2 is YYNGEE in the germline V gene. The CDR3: CASSVVAQGGGRCF. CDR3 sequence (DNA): TGTGCCAGCAGCGTAGTCGCCCAAGGGGGAGGACGATGCTTC.

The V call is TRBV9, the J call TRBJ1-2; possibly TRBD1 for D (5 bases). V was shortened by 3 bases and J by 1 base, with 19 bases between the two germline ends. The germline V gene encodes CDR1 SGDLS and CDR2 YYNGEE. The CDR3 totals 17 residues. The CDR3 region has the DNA TGTGCCAGCAGCGCCGGCAAGAGGGACTCCGGTAACTATGGCTACACCTTC. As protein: CASSAGKRDSGNYGYTF.

CDR3: CATSRESGNEQFF. The CDR3 DNA is TGTGCCACCAGCAGGGAATCAGGCAATGAGCAGTTCTTC. This chain uses TRBV15 with TRBJ2-1, with D uncertain. The CDR3 runs 13 residues. Germline CDR1 is LNHNV and CDR2 is YYDKDF (reference sequence). Trimming took 3 bases from V and 6 from J, leaving 9 bases between them.